This T cell receptor (beta chain) originates from a study of blood T cell repertoires in COVID-19. Trimming shortened V by 3 bases and J by 8 bases, and 11 bases separated the two germline ends. Germline V CDR1 and CDR2: LGHDT, YNNKEL (reference sequence). There are 14 residues in the CDR3. Generated by immunoSEQ multiplex PCR, the TCRdb table keeps only in-frame clones and is missing some. The sample has fewer than 250,000 clones; 80% to 90% are singletons. The TCR was taken from a woman between 65 and 79 years old with acute or convalescent COVID-19. Material for sequencing was peripheral blood. V and J are TRBV3-1 (or the pseudogene TRBV3-2) and TRBJ1-6; D remains ambiguous. CDR3 protein: CASSQTPVDSPLHF. Written as DNA, the CDR3 is TGTGCCAGCAGCCAGACACCAGTAGATTCACCCCTCCACTTT.